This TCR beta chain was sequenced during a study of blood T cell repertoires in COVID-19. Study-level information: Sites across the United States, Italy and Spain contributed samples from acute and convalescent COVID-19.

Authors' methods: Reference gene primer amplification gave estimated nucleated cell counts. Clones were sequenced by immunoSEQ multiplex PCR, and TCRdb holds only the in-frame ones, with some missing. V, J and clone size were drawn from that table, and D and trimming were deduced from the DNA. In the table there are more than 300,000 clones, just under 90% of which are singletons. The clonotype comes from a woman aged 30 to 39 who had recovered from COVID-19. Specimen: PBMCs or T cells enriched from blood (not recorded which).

This CDR3 is CASSYPPGTKNIQYF. CDR3 bases: TGTGCCAGCAGTTACCCTCCGGGGACCAAAAACATTCAGTACTTC. The chain has TRBV6-2 or TRBV6-3 and TRBJ2-4; tentative D call: TRBD2 (5 bases). The ends were cut back, 2 bases at V and 2 bases at J, with 10 bases in the middle. There are 15 residues in the CDR3. Germline loops: CDR1 MNHEY, CDR2 SVGEGT.